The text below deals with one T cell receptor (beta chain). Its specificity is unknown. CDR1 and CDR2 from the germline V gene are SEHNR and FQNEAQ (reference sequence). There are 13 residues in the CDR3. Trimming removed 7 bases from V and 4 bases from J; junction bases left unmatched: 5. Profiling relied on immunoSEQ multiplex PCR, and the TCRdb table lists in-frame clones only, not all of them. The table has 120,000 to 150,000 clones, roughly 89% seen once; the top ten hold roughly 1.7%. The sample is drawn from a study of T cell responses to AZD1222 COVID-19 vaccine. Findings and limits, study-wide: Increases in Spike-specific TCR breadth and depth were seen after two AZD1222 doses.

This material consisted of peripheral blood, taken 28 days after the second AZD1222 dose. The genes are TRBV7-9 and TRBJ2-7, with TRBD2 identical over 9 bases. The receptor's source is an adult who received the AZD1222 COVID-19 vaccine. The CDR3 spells CASMWREGYEQYF. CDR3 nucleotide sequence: TGTGCCAGCATGTGGCGGGAGGGGTACGAGCAGTACTTC.